This is a list of T cell receptor beta chains from one sample in a study of shared clonotypes between healthy human individuals. The repertoire was sequenced with immunoSEQ multiplex PCR; TCRdb's copy has only in-frame clones and lacks some. The table includes over a million clones, approximately 97% detected once. Sequenced sample: naive CD4+ T cells sorted from blood. The source is a man between 25 and 39 years old in good health. Both conserved end residues are part of each CDR3. A D gene is named only where the DNA matches it firmly. Rows may omit the clone size; those that give it use once, few, many or a size class.

j_gene: TRBJ1-3; d_gene: NA; v_gene: TRBV28; len: 14; abundance: NA; CDR3aa: CASSLRGSGNTIYF; CDR3nt: TGTGCCAGCAGTTTACGGGGGTCTGGAAACACCATATATTTT
j_gene: TRBJ2-7; d_gene: TRBD2; v_gene: TRBV5-1; len: 14; abundance: NA; CDR3aa: CASSLVGRDGEQYF; CDR3nt: TGCGCCAGCAGCTTGGTAGGGAGGGACGGCGAGCAGTACTTC
j_gene: TRBJ2-2; d_gene: NA; v_gene: TRBV19; len: 11; abundance: NA; CDR3aa: CASGRTGELFF; CDR3nt: TGTGCCAGTGGGAGGACCGGGGAGCTGTTTTTT
j_gene: TRBJ2-5; d_gene: TRBD1; v_gene: TRBV18; len: 17; abundance: NA; CDR3aa: CASSPPAGTGGEKTQYF; CDR3nt: TGTGCCAGCTCACCACCTGCCGGGACAGGGGGCGAGAAGACCCAGTACTTC
j_gene: TRBJ2-3; d_gene: NA; v_gene: TRBV7-9; len: 17; abundance: NA; CDR3aa: CASNTPPASRSTDTQYF; CDR3nt: TGTGCCAGCAACACCCCGCCGGCTAGCCGGAGCACAGATACGCAGTATTTT
j_gene: TRBJ1-4; d_gene: NA; v_gene: TRBV7-8; len: 15; abundance: once; CDR3aa: CASSLGRSTNEKLFF; CDR3nt: TGTGCCAGCAGCTTAGGACGGTCAACTAATGAAAAACTGTTTTTT
j_gene: TRBJ2-3; d_gene: TRBD2; v_gene: TRBV10-3; len: 15; abundance: once; CDR3aa: CAISPTSGRPDTQYF; CDR3nt: TGTGCCATTTCTCCTACTAGCGGGAGGCCAGATACGCAGTATTTT
j_gene: TRBJ2-3; d_gene: TRBD2; v_gene: TRBV9; len: 17; abundance: NA; CDR3aa: CASSVRLAGGSTDTQYF; CDR3nt: TGTGCCAGCAGCGTCCGACTAGCGGGAGGGAGCACAGATACGCAGTATTTT
j_gene: TRBJ2-2; d_gene: TRBD1; v_gene: TRBV5-1; len: 15; abundance: NA; CDR3aa: CASSSGQGAPLGLFF; CDR3nt: TGCGCCAGCAGCTCAGGACAGGGGGCCCCGTTGGGGCTGTTTTTT
j_gene: TRBJ1-4; d_gene: TRBD1; v_gene: TRBV11-2; len: 16; abundance: NA; CDR3aa: CASSNDRGWYDEKLFF; CDR3nt: TGTGCCAGCAGCAACGACAGGGGGTGGTATGATGAAAAACTGTTTTTT
j_gene: TRBJ1-3; d_gene: NA; v_gene: TRBV4-2; len: 16; abundance: NA; CDR3aa: CASSQDVGGSGNTIYF; CDR3nt: TGTGCCAGCAGCCAAGATGTGGGTGGATCTGGAAACACCATATATTTT
j_gene: TRBJ1-5; d_gene: NA; v_gene: TRBV6-1; len: 13; abundance: NA; CDR3aa: CARYINYNQPQHF; CDR3nt: TGTGCCAGATACATTAACTACAATCAGCCCCAGCATTTT
j_gene: TRBJ1-2; d_gene: TRBD1; v_gene: TRBV6-6; len: 11; abundance: NA; CDR3aa: CASTPTTGNTF; CDR3nt: TGTGCCAGCACTCCAACGACAGGGAACACCTTC
j_gene: TRBJ2-3; d_gene: NA; v_gene: TRBV6-4; len: 12; abundance: once; CDR3aa: CASSDLGDTQYF; CDR3nt: TGTGCCAGCAGTGACTTAGGAGATACGCAGTATTTT